What follows describes a single TCR beta chain. These data come from a study of CD8+ T cells in alopecia areata. As for the study in general: Tofacitinib lasted 6 to 18 months, then 6 months off drug.

The treatment: oral pan-JAK inhibitor, 5-10 mg twice daily. The germline V gene has CDR1 MGHDK and CDR2 SYGVNS. The V and J ends lost 8 bases and 4 bases, in that order; junction bases with no gene match: 7. There are 13 residues in the CDR3. RNA was extracted and reverse transcribed into cDNA as the sequencing template. Only in-frame clones appear in the TCRdb table, and some are missing; sequencing was by immunoSEQ multiplex PCR. In the table there are 150,000 to 200,000 clones, approximately 57% of which are singletons. The sequencing used CD4+ T cells sorted from blood, collected at week 24, from a patient treated with tofacitinib. The chain has TRBV25-1 and TRBJ1-2, with 7 bases identical to TRBD1. The TCR comes from a human donor with alopecia areata. The CDR3 loop is CASSLGQSYGYTF. CDR3 DNA: TGTGCCAGCTCTTTGGGACAGTCCTATGGCTACACCTTC.